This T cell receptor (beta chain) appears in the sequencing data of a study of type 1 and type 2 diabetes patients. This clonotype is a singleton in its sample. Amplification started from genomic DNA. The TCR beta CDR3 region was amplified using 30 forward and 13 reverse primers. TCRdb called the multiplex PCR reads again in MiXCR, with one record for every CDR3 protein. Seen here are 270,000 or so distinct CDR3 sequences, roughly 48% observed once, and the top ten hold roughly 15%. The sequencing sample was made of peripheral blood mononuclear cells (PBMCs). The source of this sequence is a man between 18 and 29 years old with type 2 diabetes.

Written as DNA, the CDR3 is TGTGCCAGCAGCTTTGAAAATAGCGGTCGGATCAAATACGAGCAGTACTTC. Protein product: CASSFENSGRIKYEQYF. The chain has TRBV7-2 and TRBJ2-7; TRBD2 is a possible D gene (6 bases). The CDR3 has 17 residues. Germline V gene sequence: CDR1 SGHTA, CDR2 FQGNSA. With 3 bases removed from V and 4 bases from J, the gap between germline ends came to 22 bases.